The subject of this entry is one TCR beta chain. The data were obtained in a study of T cell changes during pregnancy in multiple sclerosis. The method was immunoSEQ multiplex PCR; TCRdb's version includes in-frame clones alone and lacks a portion of them. The sample carries more than 80,000 clones, less than 95% recorded once. This clonotype was sampled from a female donor with multiple sclerosis, enrolled in a pregnancy study. Sequencing was performed on peripheral blood, taken before pregnancy.

CDR3 in amino acids: CASSPLAGGPVTDTQYF. Written as DNA, the CDR3 is TGTGCCAGCTCACCACTAGCGGGGGGCCCTGTCACAGATACGCAGTATTTT. The J gene is TRBJ2-3, the V gene TRBV18; 10 bases map to TRBD2. CDR1 KGHSH and CDR2 LQKENI come from the germline V gene. The trim removed 1 base at V and 2 bases at J, leaving 6 bases unmatched. The CDR3 length is 17 residues.